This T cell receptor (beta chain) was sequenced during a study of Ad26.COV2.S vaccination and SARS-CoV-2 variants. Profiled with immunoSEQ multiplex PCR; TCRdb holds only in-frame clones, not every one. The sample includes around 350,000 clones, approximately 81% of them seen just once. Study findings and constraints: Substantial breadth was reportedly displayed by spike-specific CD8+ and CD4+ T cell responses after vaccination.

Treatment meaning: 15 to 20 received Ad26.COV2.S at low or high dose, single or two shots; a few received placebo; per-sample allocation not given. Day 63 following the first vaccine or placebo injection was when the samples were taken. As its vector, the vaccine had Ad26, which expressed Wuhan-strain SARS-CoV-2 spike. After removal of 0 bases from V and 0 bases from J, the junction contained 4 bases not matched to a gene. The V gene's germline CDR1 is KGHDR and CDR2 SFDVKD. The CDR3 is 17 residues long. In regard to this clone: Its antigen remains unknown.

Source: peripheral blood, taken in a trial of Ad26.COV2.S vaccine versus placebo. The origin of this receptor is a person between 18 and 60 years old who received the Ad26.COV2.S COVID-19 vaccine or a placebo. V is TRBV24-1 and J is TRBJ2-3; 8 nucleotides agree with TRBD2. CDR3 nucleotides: TGTGCCACCAGTGATTTGCGGACTAGCCCTAGCACAGATACGCAGTATTTT. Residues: CATSDLRTSPSTDTQYF.